The next 12 T cell receptor beta chains were all read from a single sample in a study of T cell clones after liver transplantation. TCRdb keeps only in-frame clones here, not all; method: immunoSEQ multiplex PCR. The table lists under 10,000 clones, about four fifths of them singletons, with around 40% in the top ten. The sequencing here drew on CD8+ T cells from blood, taken before liver transplant. These receptors all stem from a human donor who received a liver transplant.

This clone has just one count. The rearrangement uses TRBV4-2 and TRBJ2-5, with 8 positions matching TRBD1. Germline V lookup: CDR1 LGHNA, CDR2 YNFKEQ. V lost 3 bases, J lost 2 bases, and 11 bases stayed unmatched. The CDR3 covers 17 residues. The CDR3 is CASSQEEQGGWQETQYF. DNA for the CDR3: TGTGCCAGCAGCCAGGAAGAACAGGGGGGTTGGCAAGAGACCCAGTACTTC.

This clone was counted a single time. The J gene is TRBJ2-3, the V gene TRBV19, with D uncertain. The CDR3 length is 13 residues. CDR1 and CDR2 from the germline V gene are LNHDA and SQIVND (reference sequence). Trimming took off 5 bases at V and 4 bases at J, with 10 bases between the two ends. The CDR3 here is CASSPIGADTQYF. The CDR3 nucleotides are TGTGCCAGTAGTCCAATCGGAGCAGATACGCAGTATTTT.

This sequence joins TRBV7-9 and TRBJ1-6, with unresolved D. V lost 9 bases and J lost 7, with 16 bases in between. CDR1 and CDR2 (germline): SEHNR, FQNEAQ (reference sequence). This CDR3 is built from 14 residues. The CDR3 DNA follows: TGTGCCAGTCGCCTAGAGGTCTCGAATTCACCCCTCCACTTT. Translated: CASRLEVSNSPLHF.

This clone appeared once. The rearrangement joins TRBV9 to TRBJ2-3; D ambiguous. CDR1 and CDR2 from the germline V gene are SGDLS and YYNGEE. V shed 2 bases and J shed 0 bases, with 4 bases lying between them. This CDR3 comprises 13 residues. The CDR3 DNA is TGTGCCAGCAGCGTGTCTAGCACAGATACGCAGTATTTT. It is translated as CASSVSSTDTQYF.

J is TRBJ1-5 and V is TRBV28; TRBD1 matches at 7 bases. Germline CDR1 MDHEN, CDR2 SYDVKM. The CDR3 extends over 16 amino acids. The V gene end was trimmed by 3 bases and the J gene end by 11 bases; junction bases not matched to a gene: 16. The CDR3 region is CASSFGPGQRQGAQHF. CDR3 DNA sequence: TGTGCCAGCAGTTTTGGGCCGGGACAGAGGCAAGGGGCCCAGCATTTT. Looking up the rest from reference TRBV28 and TRBJ1-5 gives the full variable domain: DVKVTQSSRYLVKRTGEKVFLECVQDMDHENMFWYRQDPGLGLRLIYFSYDVKMKEKGDIPEGYSVSREKKERFSLILESASTNQTSMYLCASSFGPGQRQGAQHFGDGTRLSIL.

The count of this clone is one. The chain employs TRBV28 and TRBJ2-5; maybe TRBD2 (6 bases). The CDR3 runs 14 residues. Germline values: CDR1 MDHEN, CDR2 SYDVKM. Between the trimmed V and J ends, which lost 6 bases and 5 bases, there was a span of 16 bases. Written as DNA, the CDR3 is TGTGCCAGCAGCAGTAGGAGGGTGGGGGAGACCCAGTACTTC. Translation: CASSSRRVGETQYF.

The chain links TRBV2 to TRBJ1-3, with a weak D call TRBD1 (6 bases). Germline V gene sequence: CDR1 SNHLY, CDR2 FYNNEI. Trimming shortened V by 6 bases and J by 3 bases, and 15 bases separated the two germline ends. CDR3 length equals 15 residues. CDR3 bases: TGTGCCAGCAGCGGTATCCAAGGGGGTGGAAACACCATATATTTT. Translation: CASSGIQGGGNTIYF.

The chain recombines TRBV5-1 with TRBJ2-7; no reliable D call. V shed 0 bases and J shed 6 bases, with 13 bases lying between them. Germline V gene lookup returns CDR1 SGHRS and CDR2 YFSETQ. This CDR3 has 14 residues. CDR3 sequence reads: CASSLGTGLGEQYF. Here the CDR3 DNA reads TGCGCCAGCAGCTTGGGAACGGGTCTAGGCGAGCAGTACTTC.

J is TRBJ1-5 and V is TRBV5-6; a possible D gene is TRBD1 (5 bases). Trimming removed 5 bases from V and 4 bases from J, with 16 bases in between. This CDR3 region has 15 residues. CDR1 is SGHDT, CDR2 YYEEEE, per germline. Here the CDR3 DNA reads TGTGCCAGCAGTTCCCGGTTGAGGACAAATCAGCCCCAGCATTTT. Residues: CASSSRLRTNQPQHF.

The rearrangement uses TRBV6-1 and TRBJ2-5; D gene ambiguous. In germline, CDR1 is MNHNS, CDR2 SASEGT. The CDR3 spans 14 residues. With 1 base removed from V and 5 bases from J, the gap between germline ends came to 11 bases. The CDR3 here is CASSEDRARETQYF. CDR3 nucleotide sequence: TGTGCCAGCAGTGAAGATCGAGCGAGGGAGACCCAGTACTTC.

V and J are TRBV7-9 and TRBJ1-4, with D perhaps TRBD1 (5 bases). Trimming pared 1 base from V and 8 bases from J, leaving 11 bases between. The germline V gene has CDR1 SEHNR and CDR2 FQNEAQ (reference sequence). This CDR3 region has 14 residues. CDR3 sequence (DNA): TGTGCCAGCAGCTTAGGCCAGGGTGTAGAAAAACTGTTTTTT. Translated: CASSLGQGVEKLFF.

The genes are TRBV6-5 and TRBJ2-7; D call uncertain. This CDR3 has 13 residues. The V gene's germline CDR1 is MNHEY and CDR2 SVGAGI. V was pared by 9 bases and J by 2 bases, with 14 bases between. CDR3 region: CASTQNPTYEQYF. The CDR3 coding sequence is TGTGCCAGTACACAGAACCCGACCTACGAGCAGTACTTC.